The present entry profiles one TCR beta chain with its context. Its specificity is not known. The trim removed 3 bases at V and 6 bases at J, leaving 6 bases unmatched. The CDR3 runs 15 residues. Per the germline V gene, CDR1 is LNHDA and CDR2 is SQIVND (reference sequence). The data stem from a study of response to subunit inactivated influenza vaccine. Study-level points and caveats: The authors suggested that every seasonal influenza vaccination recruits few new T cells.

TCRdb itself ran the RT-PCR reads through MiXCR, one entry per CDR3 protein. The profile covers under 800,000 distinct CDR3 sequences, with approximately 15% appearing a single time and around 6.5% taken by the ten largest. The V call is TRBV19, the J call TRBJ1-5; the match to TRBD1 covers 9 bases. The sample was PBMCs from blood, taken 14 days before vaccination. The receptor's source is a man in his fifties who received an inactivated influenza vaccine. The CDR3 DNA follows: TGTGCCAGTAGTATTACCGGGACAGGGATTCAGCCCCAGCATTTT. Protein sequence: CASSITGTGIQPQHF.